This T cell receptor beta chain is drawn from a study of multiple sclerosis patients with progressive multifocal leukoencephalopathy. Produced via immunoSEQ multiplex PCR; TCRdb's table is partial and in-frame only. This table holds 30,000 to 35,000 clones, about 90% found once. Trimming removed 2 bases from V and 4 bases from J, with 11 bases in between. Germline CDR1 is MNHNS and CDR2 is SASEGT. This CDR3 has 14 residues. Described time point: time of PML onset. Sequenced here: PBMCs, sampled from a patient treated with natalizumab. This TCR was recovered from a human donor with progressive multifocal leukoencephalopathy. The V gene is TRBV6-1, the J gene TRBJ1-1, with a possible D match to TRBD1 (5 bases). The CDR3 sequence is CASSEIGVGTEAFF. The CDR3 region has the DNA TGTGCCAGCAGTGAAATAGGGGTAGGCACTGAAGCTTTCTTT.